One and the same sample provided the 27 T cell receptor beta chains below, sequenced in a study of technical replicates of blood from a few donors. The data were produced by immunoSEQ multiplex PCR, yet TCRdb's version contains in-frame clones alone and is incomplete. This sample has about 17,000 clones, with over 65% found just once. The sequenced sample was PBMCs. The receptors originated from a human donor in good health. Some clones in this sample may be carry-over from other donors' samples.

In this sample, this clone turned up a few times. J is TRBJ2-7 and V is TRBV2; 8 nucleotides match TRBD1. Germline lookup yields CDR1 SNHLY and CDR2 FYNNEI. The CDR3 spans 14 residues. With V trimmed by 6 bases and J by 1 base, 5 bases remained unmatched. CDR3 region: CASRGGQVSYEQYF. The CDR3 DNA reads TGTGCCAGCAGGGGGGGACAGGTGTCCTACGAGCAGTACTTC.

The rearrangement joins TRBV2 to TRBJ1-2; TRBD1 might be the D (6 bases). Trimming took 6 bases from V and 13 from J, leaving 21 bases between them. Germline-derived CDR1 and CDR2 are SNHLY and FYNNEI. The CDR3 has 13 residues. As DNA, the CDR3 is TGTGCCAGCAGCGAGACGGGACAAATCTCTTTCACCTTC. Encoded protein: CASSETGQISFTF.

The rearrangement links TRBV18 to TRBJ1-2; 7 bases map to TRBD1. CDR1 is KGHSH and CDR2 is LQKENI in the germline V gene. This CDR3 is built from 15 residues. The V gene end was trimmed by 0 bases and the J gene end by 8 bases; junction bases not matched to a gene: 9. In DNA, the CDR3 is TGTGCCAGCTCACCACCTGCGGACAGGATGGAAGGCTACACCTTC. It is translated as CASSPPADRMEGYTF.

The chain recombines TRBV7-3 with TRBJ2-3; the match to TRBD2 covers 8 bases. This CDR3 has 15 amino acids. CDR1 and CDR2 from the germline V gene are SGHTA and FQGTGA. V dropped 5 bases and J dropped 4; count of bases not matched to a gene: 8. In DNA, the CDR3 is TGTGCCAGCAGCCGAAATAGCGGGAACGCAGATACGCAGTATTTT. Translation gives CASSRNSGNADTQYF. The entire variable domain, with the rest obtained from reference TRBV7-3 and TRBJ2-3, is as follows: GAGVSQTPSNKVTEKGKYVELRCDPISGHTALYWYRQSLGQGPEFLIYFQGTGAADDSGLPNDRFFAVRPEGSVSTLKIQRTERGDSAVYLCASSRNSGNADTQYFGPGTRLTVL.

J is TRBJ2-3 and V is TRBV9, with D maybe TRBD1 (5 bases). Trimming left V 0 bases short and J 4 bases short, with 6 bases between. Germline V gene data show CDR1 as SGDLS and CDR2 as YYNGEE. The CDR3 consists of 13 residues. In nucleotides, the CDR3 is TGTGCCAGCAGCGTAGGACAGCCAGATACGCAGTATTTT. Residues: CASSVGQPDTQYF.

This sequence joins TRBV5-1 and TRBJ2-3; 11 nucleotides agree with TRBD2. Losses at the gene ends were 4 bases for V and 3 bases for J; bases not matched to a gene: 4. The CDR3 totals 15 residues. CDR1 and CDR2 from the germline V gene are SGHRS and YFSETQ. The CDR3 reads CASSLLAGGTDTQYF. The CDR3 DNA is TGCGCCAGCAGCCTTCTAGCGGGAGGAACAGATACGCAGTATTTT.

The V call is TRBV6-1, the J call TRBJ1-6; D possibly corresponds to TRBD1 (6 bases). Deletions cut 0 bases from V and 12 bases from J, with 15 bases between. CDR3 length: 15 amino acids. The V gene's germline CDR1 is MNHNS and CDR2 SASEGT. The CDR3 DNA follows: TGTGCCAGCAGTGAAGCGGGACACAAGACTCAACCCCTCCACTTT. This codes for CASSEAGHKTQPLHF.

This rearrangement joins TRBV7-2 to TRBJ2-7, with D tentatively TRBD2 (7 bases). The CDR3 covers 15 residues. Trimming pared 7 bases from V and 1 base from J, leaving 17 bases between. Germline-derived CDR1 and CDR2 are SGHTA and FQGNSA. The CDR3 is CASTGRGDFSYEQYF. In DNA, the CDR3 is TGTGCCAGCACTGGGAGGGGGGACTTTTCCTACGAGCAGTACTTC.

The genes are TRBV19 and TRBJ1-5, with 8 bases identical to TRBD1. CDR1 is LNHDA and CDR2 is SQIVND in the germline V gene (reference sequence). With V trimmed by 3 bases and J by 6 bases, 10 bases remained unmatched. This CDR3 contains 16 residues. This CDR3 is CASSIRPGQGSQPQHF. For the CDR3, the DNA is TGTGCCAGTAGTATCCGTCCCGGACAGGGAAGTCAGCCCCAGCATTTT.

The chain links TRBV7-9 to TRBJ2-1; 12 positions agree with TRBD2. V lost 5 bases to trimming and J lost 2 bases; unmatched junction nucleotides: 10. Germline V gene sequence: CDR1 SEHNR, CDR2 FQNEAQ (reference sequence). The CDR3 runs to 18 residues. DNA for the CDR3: TGTGCCAGCAGCCACGGACTAGCGGGATCAAGGCCCTACAATGAGCAGTTCTTC. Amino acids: CASSHGLAGSRPYNEQFF.

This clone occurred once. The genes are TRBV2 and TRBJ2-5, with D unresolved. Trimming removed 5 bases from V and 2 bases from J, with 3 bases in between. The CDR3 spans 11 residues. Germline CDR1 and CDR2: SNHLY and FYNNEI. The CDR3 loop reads CASSIQETQYF. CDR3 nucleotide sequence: TGTGCCAGCAGTATACAAGAGACCCAGTACTTC.

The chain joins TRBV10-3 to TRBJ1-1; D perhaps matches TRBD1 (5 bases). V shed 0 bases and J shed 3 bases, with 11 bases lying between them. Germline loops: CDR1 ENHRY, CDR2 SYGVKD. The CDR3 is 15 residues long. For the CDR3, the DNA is TGTGCCATCAGTGAGTCCGACAGTTTGTACACTGAAGCTTTCTTT. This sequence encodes CAISESDSLYTEAFF.

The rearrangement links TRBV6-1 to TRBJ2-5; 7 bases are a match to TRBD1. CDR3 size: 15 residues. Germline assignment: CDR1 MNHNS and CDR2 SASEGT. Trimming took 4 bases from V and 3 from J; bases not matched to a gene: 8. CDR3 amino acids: CASSGAGTVEETQYF. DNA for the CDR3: TGTGCCAGCAGTGGGGCCGGGACAGTAGAAGAGACCCAGTACTTC.

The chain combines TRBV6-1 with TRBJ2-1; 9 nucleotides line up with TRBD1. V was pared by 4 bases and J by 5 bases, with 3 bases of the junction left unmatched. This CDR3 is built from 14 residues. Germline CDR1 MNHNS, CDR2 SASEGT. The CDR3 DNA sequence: TGTGCCAGCAGTGGCGGACAGGGGAACAATGAGCAGTTCTTC. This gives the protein CASSGGQGNNEQFF.

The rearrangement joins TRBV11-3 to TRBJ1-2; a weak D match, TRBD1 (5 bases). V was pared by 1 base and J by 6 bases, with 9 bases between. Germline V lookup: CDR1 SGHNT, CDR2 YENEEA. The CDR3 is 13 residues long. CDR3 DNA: TGTGCCAGCAGCTTAGTCGGGGGAGATGGCTACACCTTC. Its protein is CASSLVGGDGYTF.

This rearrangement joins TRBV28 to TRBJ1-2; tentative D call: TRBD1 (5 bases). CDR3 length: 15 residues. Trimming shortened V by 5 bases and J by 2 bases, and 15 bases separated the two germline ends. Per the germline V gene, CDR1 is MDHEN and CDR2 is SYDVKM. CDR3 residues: CASSLGAGINYGYTF. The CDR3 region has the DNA TGTGCCAGCAGTCTTGGGGCAGGAATAAACTATGGCTACACCTTC.

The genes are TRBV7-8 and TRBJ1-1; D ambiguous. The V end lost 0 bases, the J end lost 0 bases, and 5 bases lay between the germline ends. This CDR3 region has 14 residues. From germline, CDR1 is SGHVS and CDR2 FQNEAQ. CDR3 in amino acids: CASSLALMNTEAFF. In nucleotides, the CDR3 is TGTGCCAGCAGCTTAGCCTTAATGAACACTGAAGCTTTCTTT.

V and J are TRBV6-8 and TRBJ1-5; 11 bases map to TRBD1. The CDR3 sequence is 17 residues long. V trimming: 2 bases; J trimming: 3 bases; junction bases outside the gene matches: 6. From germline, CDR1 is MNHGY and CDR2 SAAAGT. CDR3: CASSYRTGGEDNQPQHF. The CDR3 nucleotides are TGTGCCAGCAGTTACCGGACAGGGGGCGAGGACAATCAGCCCCAGCATTTT.

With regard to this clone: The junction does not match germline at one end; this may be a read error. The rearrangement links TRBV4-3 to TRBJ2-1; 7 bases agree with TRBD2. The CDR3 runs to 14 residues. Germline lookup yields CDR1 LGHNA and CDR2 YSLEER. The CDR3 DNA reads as TGCGCCAGCAGCCAAGTTGCGGGAGTCAATGAGCGGTTCTTC. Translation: CASSQVAGVNERFF.

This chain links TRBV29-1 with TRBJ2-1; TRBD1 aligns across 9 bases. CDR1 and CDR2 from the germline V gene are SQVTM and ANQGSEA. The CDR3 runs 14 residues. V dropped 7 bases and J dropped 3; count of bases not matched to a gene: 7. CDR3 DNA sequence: TGCAGCGAAATACAGGGGGCGGACTACAATGAGCAGTTCTTC. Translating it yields CSEIQGADYNEQFF.

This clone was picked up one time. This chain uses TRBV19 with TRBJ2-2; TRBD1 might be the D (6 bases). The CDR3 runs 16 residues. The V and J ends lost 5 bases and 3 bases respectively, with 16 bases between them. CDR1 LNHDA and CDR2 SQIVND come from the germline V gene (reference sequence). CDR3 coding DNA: TGTGCCAGTAGTCTCAACAGGGAGTTAGACACCGGGGAGCTGTTTTTT. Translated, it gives CASSLNRELDTGELFF. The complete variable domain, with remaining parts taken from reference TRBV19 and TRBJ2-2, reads DGGITQSPKYLFRKEGQNVTLSCEQNLNHDAMYWYRQDPGQGLRLIYYSQIVNDFQKGDIAEGYSVSREKKESFPLTVTSAQKNPTAFYLCASSLNRELDTGELFFGEGSRLTVL.

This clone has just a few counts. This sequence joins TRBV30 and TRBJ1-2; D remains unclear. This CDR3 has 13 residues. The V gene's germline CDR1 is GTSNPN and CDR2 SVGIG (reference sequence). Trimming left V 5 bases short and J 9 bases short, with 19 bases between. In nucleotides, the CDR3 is TGTGCCTGGTTTAAGCAGCGGGTAGCGAGCTACACCTTC. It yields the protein CAWFKQRVASYTF.

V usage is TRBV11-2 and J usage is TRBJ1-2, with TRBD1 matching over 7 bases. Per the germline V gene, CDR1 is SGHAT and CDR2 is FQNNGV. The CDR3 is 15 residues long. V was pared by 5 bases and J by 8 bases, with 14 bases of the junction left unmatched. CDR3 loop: CASSARVGGLEGYTF. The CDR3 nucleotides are TGTGCCAGCAGCGCAAGGGTAGGGGGCTTAGAAGGCTACACCTTC.

The CDR3 is CASSLAPGGDSSGYTF. CDR3 in DNA: TGCGCCAGCAGCTTGGCCCCAGGGGGCGATTCATCTGGCTACACCTTC. The chain is built from TRBV5-1 and TRBJ1-2; 8 nucleotides match TRBD1. The CDR3 loop spans 16 amino acids. Trimming at V came to 0 bases and at J to 7 bases, leaving 11 bases not matched to a gene. Germline CDR1 SGHRS, CDR2 YFSETQ.

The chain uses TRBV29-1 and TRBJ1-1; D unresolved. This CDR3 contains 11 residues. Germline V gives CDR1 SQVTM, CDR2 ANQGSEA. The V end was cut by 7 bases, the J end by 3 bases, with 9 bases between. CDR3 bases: TGCAGCGGTTGGAGGGACACTGAAGCTTTCTTT. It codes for CSGWRDTEAFF.

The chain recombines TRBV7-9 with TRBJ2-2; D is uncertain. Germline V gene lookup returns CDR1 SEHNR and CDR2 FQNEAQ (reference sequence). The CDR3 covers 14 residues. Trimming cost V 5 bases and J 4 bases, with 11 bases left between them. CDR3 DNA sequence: TGTGCCAGCAGCCCTGTTAGTTTCACCGGGGAGCTGTTTTTT. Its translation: CASSPVSFTGELFF.

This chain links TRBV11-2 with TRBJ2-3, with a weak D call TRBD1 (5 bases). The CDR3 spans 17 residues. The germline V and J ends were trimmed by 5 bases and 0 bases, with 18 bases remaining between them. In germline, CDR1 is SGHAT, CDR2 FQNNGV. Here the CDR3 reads CASSHLGTGASTDTQYF. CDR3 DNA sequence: TGTGCCAGCAGCCATCTCGGAACAGGCGCTAGCACAGATACGCAGTATTTT.